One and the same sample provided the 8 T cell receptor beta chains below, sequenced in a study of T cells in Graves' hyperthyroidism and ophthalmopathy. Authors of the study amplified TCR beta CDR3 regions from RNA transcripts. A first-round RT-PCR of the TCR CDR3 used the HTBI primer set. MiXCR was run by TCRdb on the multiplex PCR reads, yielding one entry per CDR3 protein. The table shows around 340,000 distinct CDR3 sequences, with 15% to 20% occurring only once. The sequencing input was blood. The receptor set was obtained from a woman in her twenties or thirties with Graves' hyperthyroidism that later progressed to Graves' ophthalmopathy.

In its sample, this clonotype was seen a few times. The CDR3 reads CASSLTPGLAGETQYF. The CDR3 bases are TGCGCCAGCAGCTTGACCCCGGGACTAGCGGGAGAGACCCAGTACTTC. V is TRBV5-1 and J is TRBJ2-5, with 12 bases lining up with TRBD2. This CDR3 is built from 16 residues. Per germline, CDR1 SGHRS and CDR2 YFSETQ. Trimming at V came to 1 base and at J to 4 bases, leaving 5 bases not matched to a gene.

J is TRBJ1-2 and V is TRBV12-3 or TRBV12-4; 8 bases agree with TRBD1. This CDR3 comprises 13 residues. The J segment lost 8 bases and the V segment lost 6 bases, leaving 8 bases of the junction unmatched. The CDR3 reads CASSWTGTLGYTF. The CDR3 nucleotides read TGTGCCAGCAGCTGGACAGGGACCCTCGGCTACACCTTC.

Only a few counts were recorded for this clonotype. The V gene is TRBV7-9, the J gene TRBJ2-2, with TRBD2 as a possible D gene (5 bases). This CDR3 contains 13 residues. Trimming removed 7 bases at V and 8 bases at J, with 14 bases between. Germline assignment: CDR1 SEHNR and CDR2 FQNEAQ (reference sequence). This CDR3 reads CASNAMRRGELFF. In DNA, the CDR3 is TGTGCCAGCAACGCAATGCGGAGGGGGGAGCTGTTTTTT. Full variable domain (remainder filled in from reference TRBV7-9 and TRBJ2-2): DTGVSQNPRHKITKRGQNVTFRCDPISEHNRLYWYRQTLGQGPEFLTYFQNEAQLEKSRLLSDRFSAERPKGSFSTLEIQRTEQGDSAMYLCASNAMRRGELFFGEGSRLTVL.

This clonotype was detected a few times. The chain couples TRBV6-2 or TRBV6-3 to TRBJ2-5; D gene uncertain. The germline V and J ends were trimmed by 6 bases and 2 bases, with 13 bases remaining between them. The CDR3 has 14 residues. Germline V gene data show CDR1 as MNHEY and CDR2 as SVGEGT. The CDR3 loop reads CASSQNAEQETQYF. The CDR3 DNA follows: TGTGCCAGCAGCCAAAATGCGGAACAAGAGACCCAGTACTTC.

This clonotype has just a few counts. CDR3: CAISEEEDNYGYTF. The CDR3 region has the DNA TGTGCCATCAGTGAGGAAGAAGATAACTATGGCTACACCTTC. The chain employs TRBV10-3 and TRBJ1-2, with D unresolved. The V end lost 2 bases, the J end lost 1 base, and 8 bases lay between the germline ends. The CDR3 covers 14 residues. The germline V gene encodes CDR1 ENHRY and CDR2 SYGVKD.

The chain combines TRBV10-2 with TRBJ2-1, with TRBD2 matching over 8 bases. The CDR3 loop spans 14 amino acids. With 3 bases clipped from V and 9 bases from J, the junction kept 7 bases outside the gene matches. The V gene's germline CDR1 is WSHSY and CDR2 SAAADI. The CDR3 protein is CASSEGREAAEQFF. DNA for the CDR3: TGCGCCAGCAGTGAAGGGCGGGAGGCGGCTGAGCAGTTCTTC.

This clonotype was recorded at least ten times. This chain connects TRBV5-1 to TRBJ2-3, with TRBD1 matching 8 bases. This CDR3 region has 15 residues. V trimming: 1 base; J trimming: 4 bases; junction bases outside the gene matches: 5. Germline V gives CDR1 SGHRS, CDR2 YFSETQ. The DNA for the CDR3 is TGCGCCAGCAGCTTGACTGACAGGGGTCCAGATACGCAGTATTTT. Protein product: CASSLTDRGPDTQYF.

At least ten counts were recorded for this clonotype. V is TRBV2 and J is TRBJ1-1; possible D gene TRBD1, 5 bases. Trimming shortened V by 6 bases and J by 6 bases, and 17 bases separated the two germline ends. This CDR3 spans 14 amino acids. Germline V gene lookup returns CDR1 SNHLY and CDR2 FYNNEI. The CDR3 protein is CASRPGLLVPEAFF. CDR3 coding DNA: TGTGCCAGCAGACCAGGGTTGCTGGTCCCTGAAGCTTTCTTT.